A single sample gave rise to the 14 T cell receptor beta chains below, sequenced in a study of beta chain features in type 1 diabetes. The investigators reverse transcribed all of the isolated RNA, so they sequenced expressed TCRB transcripts. Generated by immunoSEQ multiplex PCR, the TCRdb table keeps only in-frame clones and is missing some. The table records roughly 130,000 clones, around a tenth of them present only once. Material for sequencing was central memory CD4+ T cells from blood. All receptors derive from a man younger than 35 in good health.

The table lists this clone with many counts. The V gene is TRBV14, the J gene TRBJ2-7; 7 bases fit TRBD1. The germline V gene has CDR1 SGHDN and CDR2 FVKESK. The trim removed 2 bases at V and 7 bases at J, leaving 11 bases unmatched. The CDR3 consists of 15 residues. DNA for the CDR3: TGTGCCAGCAGCCAACTTAGACAGGGAATAGGAGAGCAGTACTTC. It encodes CASSQLRQGIGEQYF.

This clone was seen more than once but under ten times. The chain recombines TRBV7-8 with TRBJ2-5; D gene unclear. The germline gives CDR1 SGHVS, CDR2 FQNEAQ. The ends were cut back, 0 bases at V and 4 bases at J, with 3 bases in the middle. The CDR3 contains 12 residues. The CDR3 spells CASSLAGETQYF. CDR3 DNA sequence: TGTGCCAGCAGCTTAGCCGGAGAGACCCAGTACTTC.

This clone was detected a few times. The chain couples TRBV14 to TRBJ2-3, with D unresolved. V was clipped by 4 bases and J by 3 bases, with 11 bases between them. The germline CDR1 and CDR2 sequences are SGHDN and FVKESK. This CDR3 comprises 14 residues. The CDR3, as DNA: TGTGCCAGCAGCCGAACCTATATGACAGATACGCAGTATTTT. Amino acids: CASSRTYMTDTQYF.

This clone was counted only a few times. This rearrangement joins TRBV18 to TRBJ2-1; maybe TRBD1 (6 bases). The germline V and J ends were trimmed by 5 bases and 6 bases, with 11 bases remaining between them. CDR3 length: 13 residues. Germline CDR1 is KGHSH and CDR2 is LQKENI. The CDR3 DNA reads as TGTGCCAGCTCAGTACAGGGACGCAATGAGCAGTTCTTC. This codes for CASSVQGRNEQFF.

A few counts support this clone. The chain recombines TRBV9 with TRBJ2-5; 8 nucleotides align to TRBD2. This CDR3 comprises 13 residues. The J segment lost 5 bases and the V segment lost 3 bases, leaving 3 bases of the junction unmatched. Germline V lookup: CDR1 SGDLS, CDR2 YYNGEE. DNA of the CDR3: TGTGCCAGCAGCGCCCGGGGGGGGGAGACCCAGTACTTC. Translation: CASSARGGETQYF.

This clone has only a few counts. The V gene is TRBV5-4, the J gene TRBJ2-3; TRBD2 agrees at 9 bases. Germline V gives CDR1 SGHNT, CDR2 YYREEE (reference sequence). The CDR3 is made up of 16 amino acids. J lost 3 bases, V lost 3 bases, and 8 bases had no gene match. Here the CDR3 reads CASSSGGSGGTDTQYF. Written as DNA, the CDR3 is TGTGCCAGCAGCTCGGGAGGAAGCGGGGGGACAGATACGCAGTATTTT.

The V gene is TRBV5-4, the J gene TRBJ1-1; no firm D call. Germline V lookup: CDR1 SGHNT, CDR2 YYREEE (reference sequence). This CDR3 contains 13 residues. The germline V and J ends were trimmed by 0 bases and 1 base, with 4 bases remaining between them. This CDR3 is CASSLAGNTEAFF. The CDR3 bases are TGTGCCAGCAGCTTGGCAGGGAACACTGAAGCTTTCTTT. The full variable domain, with the rest looked up from reference TRBV5-4 and TRBJ1-1, is ETGVTQSPTHLIKTRGQQVTLRCSSQSGHNTVSWYQQALGQGPQFIFQYYREEENGRGNFPPRFSGLQFPNYSSELNVNALELDDSALYLCASSLAGNTEAFFGQGTRLTVV.

Only a few counts were recorded for this clone. V gene TRBV5-5 combines with J gene TRBJ1-6; the D gene is possibly TRBD1 (6 bases). V was clipped by 1 base and J by 2 bases, with 10 bases between them. The length of the CDR3 is 16 residues. The germline CDR1 and CDR2 sequences are SGHKS and YYEKEE (reference sequence). CDR3 coding DNA: TGTGCCAGCAGCTTGAACAGGGCTACCTATAATTCACCCCTCCACTTT. It specifies CASSLNRATYNSPLHF.

This rearrangement joins TRBV30 to TRBJ1-6, with TRBD1 matching over 7 bases. The CDR3 is made up of 15 amino acids. Losses at the gene ends were 0 bases for V and 7 bases for J; bases not matched to a gene: 6. The germline gives CDR1 GTSNPN, CDR2 SVGIG (reference sequence). Written as DNA, the CDR3 is TGTGCCTGGAGTGTAGTCGGCAGGGGGAATTCACCCCTCCACTTT. It specifies CAWSVVGRGNSPLHF.

The gene calls are TRBV4-1 and TRBJ2-7; 10 bases match TRBD2. The CDR3 is made up of 15 amino acids. Germline values: CDR1 MGHRA, CDR2 YSYEKL. Unmatched junction bases numbered 3, after V lost 1 base and J lost 3 bases. This CDR3 reads CASSQASGGLYEQYF. The CDR3 coding sequence is TGCGCCAGCAGCCAAGCTAGCGGGGGCCTCTACGAGCAGTACTTC.

The rearrangement uses TRBV7-9 and TRBJ1-1; tentatively, D is TRBD1 (6 bases). The CDR3 sequence is 17 residues long. The germline V gene has CDR1 SEHNR and CDR2 FQNEAQ (reference sequence). V was shortened by 5 bases and J by 1 base, with 20 bases between the two germline ends. CDR3 bases: TGTGCCAGCAGCCTCTCAGCAGGGGCTGTATGGAACACTGAAGCTTTCTTT. Protein product: CASSLSAGAVWNTEAFF.

This clone was picked up a small number of times. One end of the junction fails to match germline, which may point to a read error. The chain uses TRBV28 and TRBJ1-2, with 7 positions matching TRBD1. CDR1 and CDR2 from the germline V gene are MDHEN and SYDVKM. The CDR3 extends over 11 amino acids. The CDR3 DNA sequence: TGTGCCAGCAGTTTTCTCCGGGACAGAATTTTC. Protein product: CASSFLRDRIF.

The V call is TRBV11-2, the J call TRBJ2-7; 7 bases are a match to TRBD2. J lost 5 bases, V lost 7 bases, and 8 bases had no gene match. The CDR3 totals 13 residues. Germline loops: CDR1 SGHAT, CDR2 FQNNGV. CDR3 in DNA: TGTGCCAGCAACAGACCGGGGGGAGACGAGCAGTACTTC. Encoded protein: CASNRPGGDEQYF.

The V and J genes are TRBV6-5 and TRBJ1-2, with D possibly matching TRBD1 (6 bases). Germline V CDR1 and CDR2: MNHEY, SVGAGI. The CDR3 length is 15 residues. V was shortened by 2 bases and J by 5 bases, with 15 bases between the two germline ends. The CDR3, as DNA: TGTGCCAGCAGTTACGTTGGGACAACCCTTTATGGCTACACCTTC. Translating it yields CASSYVGTTLYGYTF.